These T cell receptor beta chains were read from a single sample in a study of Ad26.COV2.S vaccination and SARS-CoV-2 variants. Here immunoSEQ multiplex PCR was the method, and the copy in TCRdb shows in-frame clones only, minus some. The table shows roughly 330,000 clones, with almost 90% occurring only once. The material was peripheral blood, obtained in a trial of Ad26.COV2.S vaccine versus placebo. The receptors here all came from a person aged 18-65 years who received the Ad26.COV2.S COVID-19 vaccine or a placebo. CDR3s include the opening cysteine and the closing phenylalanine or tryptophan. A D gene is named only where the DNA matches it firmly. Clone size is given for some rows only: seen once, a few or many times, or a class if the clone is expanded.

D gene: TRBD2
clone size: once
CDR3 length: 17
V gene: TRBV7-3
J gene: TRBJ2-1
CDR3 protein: CASSPQSTSGPYNEQFF
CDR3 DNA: TGTGCCAGCAGCCCACAATCGACTAGCGGACCCTACAATGAGCAGTTCTTC

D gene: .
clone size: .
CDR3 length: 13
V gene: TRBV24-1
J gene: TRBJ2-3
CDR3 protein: CATSEGVRDTQYF
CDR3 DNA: TGTGCCACCAGTGAAGGGGTGAGAGATACGCAGTATTTT

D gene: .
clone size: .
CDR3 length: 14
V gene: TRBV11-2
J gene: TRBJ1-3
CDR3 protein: CASSFAGSTDTIYF
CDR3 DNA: TGTGCCAGCAGCTTTGCAGGGAGTACGGACACCATATATTTT

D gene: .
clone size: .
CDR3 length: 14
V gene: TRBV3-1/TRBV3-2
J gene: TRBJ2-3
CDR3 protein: CASSQGRAPDTQYF
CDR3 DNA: TGTGCCAGCAGCCAAGGCAGGGCCCCAGATACGCAGTATTTT

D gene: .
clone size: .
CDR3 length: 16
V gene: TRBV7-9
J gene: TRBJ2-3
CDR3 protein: CASSLDLGSRTDTQYF
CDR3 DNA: TGTGCCAGCAGCTTAGATCTTGGGTCTCGCACAGATACGCAGTATTTT

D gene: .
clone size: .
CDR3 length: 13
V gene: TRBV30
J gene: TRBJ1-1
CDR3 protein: CAWSIIGNTEAFF
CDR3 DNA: TGTGCCTGGAGTATTATTGGGAACACTGAAGCTTTCTTT

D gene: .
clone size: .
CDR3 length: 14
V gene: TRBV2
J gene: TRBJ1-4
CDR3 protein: CASSWTAQGEKLFF
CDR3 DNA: TGTGCCAGCAGTTGGACAGCCCAGGGTGAAAAACTGTTTTTT

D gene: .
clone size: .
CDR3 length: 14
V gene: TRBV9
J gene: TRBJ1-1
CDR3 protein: CASSVGRSSTEAFF
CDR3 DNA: TGTGCCAGCAGCGTAGGCAGATCGAGCACTGAAGCTTTCTTT

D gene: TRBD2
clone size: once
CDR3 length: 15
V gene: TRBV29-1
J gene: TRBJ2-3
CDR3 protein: CSVCRLADYTDTQYF
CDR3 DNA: TGCAGCGTTTGTAGACTAGCGGACTACACAGATACGCAGTATTTT

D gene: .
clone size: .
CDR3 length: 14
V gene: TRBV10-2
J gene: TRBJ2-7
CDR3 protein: CASRETGFQDEQYF
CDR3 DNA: TGCGCCAGCAGGGAAACTGGCTTTCAGGACGAGCAGTACTTC

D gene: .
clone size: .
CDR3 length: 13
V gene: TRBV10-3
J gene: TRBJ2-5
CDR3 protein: CAIRGGLQETQYF
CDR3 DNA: TGTGCCATCAGAGGGGGACTCCAAGAGACCCAGTACTTC

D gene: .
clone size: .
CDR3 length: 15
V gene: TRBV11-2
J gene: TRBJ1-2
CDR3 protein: CASSPNDRRHYGYTF
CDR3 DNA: TGTGCCAGCAGCCCAAACGACAGGCGCCACTATGGCTACACCTTC

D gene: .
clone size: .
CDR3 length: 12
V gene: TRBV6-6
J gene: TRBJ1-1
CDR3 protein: CASSYSVGGAFF
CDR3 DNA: TGTGCCAGCAGTTACTCGGTTGGGGGGGCTTTCTTT

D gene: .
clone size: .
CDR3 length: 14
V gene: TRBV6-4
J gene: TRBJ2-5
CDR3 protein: CASSVDGGAKTQYF
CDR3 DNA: TGTGCCAGCAGTGTCGACGGTGGTGCAAAGACCCAGTACTTC

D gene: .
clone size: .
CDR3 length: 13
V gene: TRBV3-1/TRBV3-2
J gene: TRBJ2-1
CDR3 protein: CASSQDRQIEQFF
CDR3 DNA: TGTGCCAGCAGCCAAGATCGACAGATCGAGCAGTTCTTC

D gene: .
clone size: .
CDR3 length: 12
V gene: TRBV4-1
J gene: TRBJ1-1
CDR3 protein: CASSPPAGEAFF
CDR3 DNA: TGCGCCAGCAGCCCCCCGGCAGGGGAAGCTTTCTTT

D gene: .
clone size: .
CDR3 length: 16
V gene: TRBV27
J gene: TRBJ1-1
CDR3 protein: CASSLTDVGGGTEAFF
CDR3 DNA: TGTGCCAGCAGTCTGACCGACGTGGGGGGAGGCACTGAAGCTTTCTTT

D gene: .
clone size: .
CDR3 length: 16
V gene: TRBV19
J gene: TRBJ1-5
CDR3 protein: CASSEWDGASGQPQHF
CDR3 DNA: TGTGCCAGTAGTGAATGGGACGGAGCTTCGGGTCAGCCCCAGCATTTT

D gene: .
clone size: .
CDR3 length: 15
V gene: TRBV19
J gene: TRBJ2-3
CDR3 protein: CASMGAGIGTDTQYF
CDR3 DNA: TGTGCCAGTATGGGGGCAGGAATCGGCACAGATACGCAGTATTTT

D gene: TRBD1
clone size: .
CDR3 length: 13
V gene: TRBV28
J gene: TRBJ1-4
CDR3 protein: CASRGQGEEKLFF
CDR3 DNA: TGTGCCAGCAGGGGACAGGGTGAGGAAAAACTGTTTTTT

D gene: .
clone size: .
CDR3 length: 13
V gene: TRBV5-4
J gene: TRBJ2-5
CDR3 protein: CASSLDPVMPQYF
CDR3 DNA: TGTGCCAGCAGCTTGGACCCAGTCATGCCCCAGTACTTC

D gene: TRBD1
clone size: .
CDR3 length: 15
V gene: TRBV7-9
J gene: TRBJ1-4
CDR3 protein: CASSLRETGDEKLFF
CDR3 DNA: TGTGCCAGCAGCTTACGAGAGACAGGGGACGAAAAACTGTTTTTT

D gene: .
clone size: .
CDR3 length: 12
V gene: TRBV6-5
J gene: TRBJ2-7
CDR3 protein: CATQPDRYEQYF
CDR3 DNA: TGTGCCACCCAACCAGACAGATACGAGCAGTACTTC

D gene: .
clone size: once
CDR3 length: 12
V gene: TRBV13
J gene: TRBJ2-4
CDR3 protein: CASSYRDDIQYF
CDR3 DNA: TGTGCCAGCAGCTATAGGGACGATATTCAGTACTTC

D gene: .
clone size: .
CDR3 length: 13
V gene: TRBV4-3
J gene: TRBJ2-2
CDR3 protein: CASSQVSTGELFF
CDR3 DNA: TGCGCCAGCAGCCAAGTAAGCACCGGGGAGCTGTTTTTT

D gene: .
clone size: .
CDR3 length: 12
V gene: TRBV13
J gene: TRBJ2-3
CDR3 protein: CASSSSTDTQYF
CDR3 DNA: TGTGCCAGCAGCTCAAGCACAGATACGCAGTATTTT

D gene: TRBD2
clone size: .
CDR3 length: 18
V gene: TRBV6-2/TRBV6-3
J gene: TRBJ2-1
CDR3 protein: CASSPLIAGVHSYNEQFF
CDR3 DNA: TGTGCCAGCAGCCCCTTGATAGCGGGGGTCCACTCCTACAATGAGCAGTTCTTC

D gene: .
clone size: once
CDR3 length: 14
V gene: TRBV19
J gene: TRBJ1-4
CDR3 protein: CASSIDGSGEKLFF
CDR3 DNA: TGTGCCAGTAGTATCGATGGAAGTGGTGAAAAACTGTTTTTT

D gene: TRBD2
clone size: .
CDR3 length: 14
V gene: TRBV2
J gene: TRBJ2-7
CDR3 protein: CASIPGLAAYEQYF
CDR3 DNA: TGTGCCAGCATTCCGGGACTAGCGGCCTACGAGCAGTACTTC

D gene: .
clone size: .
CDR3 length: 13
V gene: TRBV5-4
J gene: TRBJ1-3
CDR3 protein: CASGTGSGNTIYF
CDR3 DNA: TGTGCCAGCGGTACGGGCTCTGGAAACACCATATATTTT

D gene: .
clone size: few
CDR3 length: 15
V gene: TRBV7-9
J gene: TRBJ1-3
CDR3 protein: CASSPPGGDGNTIYF
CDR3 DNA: TGTGCCAGCAGCCCCCCGGGTGGGGATGGAAACACCATATATTTT

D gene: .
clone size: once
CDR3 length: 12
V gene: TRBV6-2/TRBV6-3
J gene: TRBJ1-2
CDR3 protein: CASSPANYGYTF
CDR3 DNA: TGTGCCAGCAGTCCGGCTAACTATGGCTACACCTTC

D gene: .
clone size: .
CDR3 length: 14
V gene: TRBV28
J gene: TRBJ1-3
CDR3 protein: CALGGGRGGNTIYF
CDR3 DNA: TGTGCCCTGGGGGGGGGAAGAGGCGGAAACACCATATATTTT

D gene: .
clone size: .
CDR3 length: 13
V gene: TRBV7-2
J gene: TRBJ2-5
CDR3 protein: CASSSSGGETQYF
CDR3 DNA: TGTGCCAGCAGCTCAAGTGGAGGAGAGACCCAGTACTTC

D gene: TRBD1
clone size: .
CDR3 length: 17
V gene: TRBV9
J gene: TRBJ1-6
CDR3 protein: CASSTWTGGYLGSPLHF
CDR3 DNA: TGTGCCAGCAGCACGTGGACAGGGGGCTATCTAGGATCACCCCTCCACTTT

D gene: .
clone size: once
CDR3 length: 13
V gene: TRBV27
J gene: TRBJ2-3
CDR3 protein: CASSLLGGDTQYF
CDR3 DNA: TGTGCCAGCAGTTTACTCGGTGGAGATACGCAGTATTTT

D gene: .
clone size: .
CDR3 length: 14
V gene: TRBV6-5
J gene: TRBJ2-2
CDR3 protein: CASSYEQGTGELFF
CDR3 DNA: TGTGCCAGCAGTTACGAGCAGGGGACCGGGGAGCTGTTTTTT

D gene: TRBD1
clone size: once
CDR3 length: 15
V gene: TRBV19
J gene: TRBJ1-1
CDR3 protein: CASSLDRGMNTEAFF
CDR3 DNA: TGTGCCAGTAGTTTAGACAGGGGAATGAACACTGAAGCTTTCTTT

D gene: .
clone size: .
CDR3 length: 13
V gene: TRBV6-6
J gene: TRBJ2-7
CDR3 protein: CASESAGTYEQYF
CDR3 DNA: TGTGCCAGCGAAAGTGCAGGGACCTACGAGCAGTACTTC

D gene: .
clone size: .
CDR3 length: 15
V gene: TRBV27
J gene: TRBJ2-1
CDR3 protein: CASSPFLRSYNEQFF
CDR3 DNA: TGTGCCAGCAGTCCCTTCCTTCGCTCCTACAATGAGCAGTTCTTC

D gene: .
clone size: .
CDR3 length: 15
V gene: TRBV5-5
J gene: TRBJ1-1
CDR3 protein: CASSFLSERSTEAFF
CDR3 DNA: TGTGCCAGCAGCTTCCTATCCGAGCGGAGCACTGAAGCTTTCTTT

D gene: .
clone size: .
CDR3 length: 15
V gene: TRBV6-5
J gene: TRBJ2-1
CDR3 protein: CASGKDTGYYNEQFF
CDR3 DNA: TGTGCCAGCGGGAAGGATACTGGATATTACAATGAGCAGTTCTTC

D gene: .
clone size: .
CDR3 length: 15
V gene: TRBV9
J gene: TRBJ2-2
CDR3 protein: CASSEGRGGTGELFF
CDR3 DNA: TGTGCCAGCAGCGAGGGCAGGGGAGGCACCGGGGAGCTGTTTTTT

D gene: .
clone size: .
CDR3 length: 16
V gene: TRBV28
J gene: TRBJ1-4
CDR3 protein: CASTGSGVATNEKLFF
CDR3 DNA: TGTGCCAGCACGGGTTCAGGGGTGGCAACTAATGAAAAACTGTTTTTT

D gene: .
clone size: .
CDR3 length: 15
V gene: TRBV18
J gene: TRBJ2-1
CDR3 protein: CASSIDRLSYNEQFF
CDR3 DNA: TGTGCCAGCTCGATCGATAGACTCTCCTACAATGAGCAGTTCTTC

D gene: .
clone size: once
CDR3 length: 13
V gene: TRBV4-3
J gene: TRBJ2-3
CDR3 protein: CASSHSVTDTQYF
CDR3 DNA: TGCGCCAGCAGCCACTCCGTCACAGATACGCAGTATTTT

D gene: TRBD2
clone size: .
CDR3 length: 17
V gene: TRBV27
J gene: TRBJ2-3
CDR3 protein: CASSEGLAGVGTDTQYF
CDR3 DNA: TGTGCCAGCAGTGAGGGACTAGCGGGGGTGGGAACAGATACGCAGTATTTT

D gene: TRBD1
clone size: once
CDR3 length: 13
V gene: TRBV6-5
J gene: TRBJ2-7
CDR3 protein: CASLGQGSREQYF
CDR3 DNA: TGTGCCAGCCTCGGACAGGGGTCGCGAGAGCAGTACTTC

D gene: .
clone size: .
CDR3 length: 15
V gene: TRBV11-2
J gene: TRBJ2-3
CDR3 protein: CASSLDPGVLDTQYF
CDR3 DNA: TGTGCCAGCAGCTTAGATCCGGGGGTGTTGGATACGCAGTATTTT

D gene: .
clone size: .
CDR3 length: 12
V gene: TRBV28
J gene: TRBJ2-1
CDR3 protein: CASSPLYNEQFF
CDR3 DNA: TGTGCCAGCAGTCCCCTGTACAATGAGCAGTTCTTC

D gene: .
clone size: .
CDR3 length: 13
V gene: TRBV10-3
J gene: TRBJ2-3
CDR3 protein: CAMTGWSTDTQYF
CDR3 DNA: TGTGCCATGACAGGCTGGAGCACAGATACGCAGTATTTT

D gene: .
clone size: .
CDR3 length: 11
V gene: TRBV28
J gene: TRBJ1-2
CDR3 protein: CASGWKYGYTF
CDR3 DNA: TGTGCCAGTGGCTGGAAGTATGGCTACACCTTC

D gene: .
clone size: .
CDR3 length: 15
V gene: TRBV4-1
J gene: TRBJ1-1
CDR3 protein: CASSQDRRTNTEAFF
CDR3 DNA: TGCGCCAGCAGCCAAGATCGACGGACGAACACTGAAGCTTTCTTT